Below, one TCR beta chain is given with its context. What it binds is not known. Via MiXCR, TCRdb re-called the 5' RACE reads, giving one row per CDR3 protein. The data show around 250,000 distinct CDR3 sequences, 15% seen once. This sample was taken from a study of T-cell memory formation after mild COVID-19. Study in general: TCR clusters were mostly donor specific. Regarding the study as a whole: Contracting clones, day 15 to 85, had balanced CD4/CD8, and later expanders favored CD4+.

Sample: PBMCs or a T cell subset sorted from them (not recorded which). The clonotype originates from an adult woman who had mild COVID-19 (a few samples of this study predate the infection). Cell type and time point are not known.

CDR3 amino acids: CASSSDPRVTNEQFF. CDR3 sequence (DNA): TGTGCCAGCAGCTCTGACCCCCGCGTGACTAATGAGCAGTTCTTC. The chain links TRBV11-2 to TRBJ2-1; D gene unclear. The CDR3 spans 15 residues. Germline V gene sequence: CDR1 SGHAT, CDR2 FQNNGV. Trimming removed 4 bases at V and 7 bases at J, with 17 bases between.